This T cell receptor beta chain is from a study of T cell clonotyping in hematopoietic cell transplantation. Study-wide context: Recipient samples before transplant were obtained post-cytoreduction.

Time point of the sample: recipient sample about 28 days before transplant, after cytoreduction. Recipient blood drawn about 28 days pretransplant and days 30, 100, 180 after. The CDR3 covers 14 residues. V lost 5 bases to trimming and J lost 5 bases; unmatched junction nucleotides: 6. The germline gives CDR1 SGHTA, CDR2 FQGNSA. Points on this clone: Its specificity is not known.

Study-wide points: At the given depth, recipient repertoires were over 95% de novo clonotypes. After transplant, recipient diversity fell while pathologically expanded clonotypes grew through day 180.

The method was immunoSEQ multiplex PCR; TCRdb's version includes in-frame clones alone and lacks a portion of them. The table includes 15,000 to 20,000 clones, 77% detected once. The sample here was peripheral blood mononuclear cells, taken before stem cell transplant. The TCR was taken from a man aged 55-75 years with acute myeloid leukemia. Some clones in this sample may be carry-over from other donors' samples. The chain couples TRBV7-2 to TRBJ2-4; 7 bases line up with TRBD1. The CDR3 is CASSLQGNQNIQYF. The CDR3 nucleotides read TGTGCCAGCAGCCTACAGGGGAACCAAAACATTCAGTACTTC.